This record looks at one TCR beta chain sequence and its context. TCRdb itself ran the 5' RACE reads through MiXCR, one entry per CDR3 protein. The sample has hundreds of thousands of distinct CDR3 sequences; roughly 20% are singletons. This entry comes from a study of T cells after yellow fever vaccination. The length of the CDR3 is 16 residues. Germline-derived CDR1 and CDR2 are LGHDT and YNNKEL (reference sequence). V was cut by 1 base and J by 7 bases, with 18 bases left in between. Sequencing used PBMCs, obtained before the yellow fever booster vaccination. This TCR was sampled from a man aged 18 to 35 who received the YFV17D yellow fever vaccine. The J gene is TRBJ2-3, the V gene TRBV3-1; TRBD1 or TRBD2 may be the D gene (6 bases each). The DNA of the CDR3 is TGTGCCAGCAGCCAAGGTACCGGGGGCACCCCGTATACGCAGTATTTT. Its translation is CASSQGTGGTPYTQYF.